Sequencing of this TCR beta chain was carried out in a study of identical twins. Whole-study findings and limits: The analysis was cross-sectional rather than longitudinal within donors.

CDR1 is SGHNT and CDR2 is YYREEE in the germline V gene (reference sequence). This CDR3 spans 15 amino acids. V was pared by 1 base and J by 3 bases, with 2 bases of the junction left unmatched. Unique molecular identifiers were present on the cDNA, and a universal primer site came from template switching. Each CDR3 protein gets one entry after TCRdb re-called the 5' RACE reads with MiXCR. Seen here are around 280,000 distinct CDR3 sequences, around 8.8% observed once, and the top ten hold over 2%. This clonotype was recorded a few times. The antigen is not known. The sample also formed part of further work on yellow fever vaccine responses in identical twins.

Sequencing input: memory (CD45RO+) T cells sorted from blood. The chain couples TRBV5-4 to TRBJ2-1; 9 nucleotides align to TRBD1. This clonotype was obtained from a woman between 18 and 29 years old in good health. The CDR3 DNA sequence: TGTGCCAGCAGCTTGAGGGACAGGGTCTACAATGAGCAGTTCTTC. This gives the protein CASSLRDRVYNEQFF.